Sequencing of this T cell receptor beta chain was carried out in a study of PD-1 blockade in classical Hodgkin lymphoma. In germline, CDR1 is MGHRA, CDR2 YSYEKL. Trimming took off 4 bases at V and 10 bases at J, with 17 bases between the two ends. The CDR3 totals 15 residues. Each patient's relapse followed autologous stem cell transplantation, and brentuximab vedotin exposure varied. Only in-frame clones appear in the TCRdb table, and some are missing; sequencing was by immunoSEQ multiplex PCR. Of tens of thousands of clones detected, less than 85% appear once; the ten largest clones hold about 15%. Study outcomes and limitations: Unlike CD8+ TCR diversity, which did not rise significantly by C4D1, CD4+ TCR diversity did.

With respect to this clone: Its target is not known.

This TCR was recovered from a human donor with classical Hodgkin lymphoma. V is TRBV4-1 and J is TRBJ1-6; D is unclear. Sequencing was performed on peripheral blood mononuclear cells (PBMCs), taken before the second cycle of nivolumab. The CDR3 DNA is TGCGCCAGCAGCCCGTCGGTGGTTGTGGGGTCACCCCTCCACTTT. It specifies CASSPSVVVGSPLHF.